A single sample gave rise to the 30 T cell receptor beta chains below, sequenced in a study of regulatory T cells in long-lasting Graves disease. Time point in this sample: persistent/refractory GD, antithyroid drugs over 5 years with positive TRAb. PBMC-extracted RNA yielded the TCR library. Combining iRepertoire HTBI primers with Arm-PCR of CDR3 regions, the authors built TCR beta libraries. TCRdb fed the multiplex PCR reads into MiXCR, producing one record per CDR3 protein. This sample yields over 300,000 distinct CDR3 sequences, of which around 19% are seen a single time; approximately 31% belongs to the top ten. Sequencing used peripheral blood mononuclear cells (PBMCs), obtained when the disease was refractory, from a patient treated with antithyroid drugs. The receptor source for this set is a female donor with Graves disease.

This clonotype has a handful of counts. This may be a read error, as it is one base from a much larger clone. This chain uses TRBV27 with TRBJ1-2; TRBD1 matches 10 bases. The CDR3 sequence is 15 residues long. V lost 4 bases and J lost 7; bases outside the gene matches: 9. Germline-derived CDR1 and CDR2 are MNHEY and SMNVEV (reference sequence). The CDR3 coding sequence is TGTGCCAGCAGTTCCCCCAGGACAGGGGGGTGTGGCTACACCTTC. As protein: CASSSPRTGGCGYTF.

This clonotype showed up many times. One end of the junction varies from germline; a read error may be responsible. This chain uses TRBV12-3 or TRBV12-4 with TRBJ1-1; D remains ambiguous. The CDR3 is made up of 11 amino acids. CDR3 coding DNA: TGTGCCAGCAGTTTAGCTCGGTCCGGAGTCTTT. It encodes CASSLARSGVF.

Many counts were recorded for this clonotype. The chain combines TRBV12-3 or TRBV12-4 with TRBJ2-7, with 7 bases matching TRBD1. This CDR3 region has 14 residues. The V segment lost 6 bases and the J segment 0 bases; nucleotides outside the gene matches: 5. The CDR3 DNA follows: TGTGCCAGCAGCCCGACAGGGATCTCCTACGAGCAGTACTTC. As protein: CASSPTGISYEQYF.

To note about this clonotype: The junction and the germline gene differ at one end; a read error may be behind it. The chain uses TRBV6-2 or TRBV6-3 and TRBJ2-3; D uncertain. This CDR3 region has 15 residues. Per the germline V gene, CDR1 is MNHEY and CDR2 is SVGEGT. The CDR3 sequence: CASSYSPIPTDTQYF. As DNA, the CDR3 is TGTGCCAGCAGTTACTCGCCGATCCCCACAGATACGCAATATTTT.

The table lists this clonotype with a few counts. The rearrangement links TRBV6-5 to TRBJ1-4; tentatively, D is TRBD1 (5 bases). The CDR3 totals 18 residues. V was trimmed by 2 bases and J by 0 bases, leaving 16 bases between them. Germline V gene data show CDR1 as MNHEY and CDR2 as SVGAGI. CDR3 sequence (DNA): TGTGCCAGCAGTTACAGGCCAGGGTGGATTGCAACTAATGAAAAACTGTTTTTT. Protein product: CASSYRPGWIATNEKLFF.

Comments on this clonotype: Lacking the conserved final phenylalanine or tryptophan, this CDR3 likely reflects a read error. This sequence joins TRBV7-6 and TRBJ1-1; TRBD1 matches 8 bases. Germline lookup yields CDR1 SGHVS and CDR2 FNYEAQ. The V gene end was trimmed by 5 bases and the J gene end by 8 bases; junction bases not matched to a gene: 4. The CDR3 runs 12 residues. CDR3 sequence reads: CASSQDRVEAFL. CDR3 nucleotides: TGTGCCAGCAGCCAGGACAGGGTAGAAGCTTTCCTT.

Turning to this clonotype: This may come from a read error, since a much larger clone is one base off. The chain employs TRBV7-2 and TRBJ2-7, with 7 bases lining up with TRBD2. The CDR3 spans 12 residues. V shed 3 bases and J 9 bases; nucleotides not matched to a gene: 5. Per the germline V gene, CDR1 is SGHTA and CDR2 is FQGNSA. CDR3 residues: CASSLGRGGQYF. CDR3 bases: TGTGCCAGCAGCTTGGGGAGGGGCGGGCAGTACTTC.

This clonotype was recorded at least ten times. The junction and the germline gene differ at one end; a read error may be behind it. The genes are TRBV12-3 or TRBV12-4 and TRBJ1-1; the D gene is possibly TRBD1 (6 bases). The CDR3 length is 13 residues. The CDR3 DNA follows: TGTGCCAGCAGCTGGGGGTGGGACACCGAAGCTTTCTTT. Encoded protein: CASSWGWDTEAFF.

This clonotype has at least ten counts. This chain uses TRBV12-3 or TRBV12-4 with TRBJ1-4, with 7 nucleotides matching TRBD1. The CDR3 is 15 amino acids. J gave up 5 bases and V 4 bases, and 7 bases lay outside the gene matches. CDR3 residues: CASSSRQGLNEKLFF. The CDR3 region has the DNA TGTGCCAGCAGTTCCAGACAGGGATTGAATGAAAAACTGTTTTTT.

The chain couples TRBV4-1 to TRBJ2-2; D is ambiguous. The CDR3 extends over 14 amino acids. V lost 0 bases and J lost 6, with 8 bases in between. Germline assignment: CDR1 MGHRA and CDR2 YSYEKL. CDR3 in amino acids: CASSQETGAGELFF. The CDR3 nucleotides read TGCGCCAGCAGCCAAGAAACCGGTGCCGGGGAGCTGTTTTTT.

The chain uses TRBV12-3 or TRBV12-4 and TRBJ2-1; TRBD1 agrees at 8 bases. V lost 2 bases and J lost 6; bases outside the gene matches: 6. This CDR3 comprises 15 residues. CDR3 DNA: TGTGCCAGCAGTTTATTCGGGACAGGCGGCAATGAGCAGTTCTTC. Its translation is CASSLFGTGGNEQFF.

V gene TRBV19 combines with J gene TRBJ1-1; a possible D gene is TRBD1 (5 bases). The CDR3 is 13 amino acids. V was clipped by 4 bases and J by 3 bases, with 9 bases between them. Per germline, CDR1 LNHDA and CDR2 SQIVND (reference sequence). The CDR3 here is CASSRRGDTEAFF. In DNA, the CDR3 is TGTGCCAGTAGTAGACGGGGCGACACTGAAGCTTTCTTT.

The rearrangement joins TRBV24-1 to TRBJ2-7; 7 positions agree with TRBD1. The trim removed 12 bases at V and 4 bases at J, leaving 8 bases unmatched. This CDR3 region has 12 residues. Germline V gene data show CDR1 as KGHDR and CDR2 as SFDVKD. CDR3 protein: CAAHRGRYEQYF. For the CDR3, the DNA is TGTGCCGCTCACAGGGGAAGGTACGAGCAGTACTTC.

This clonotype was counted ten times or more. The chain is built from TRBV6-1 and TRBJ1-1, with D possibly being TRBD1 (6 bases). The CDR3 runs to 14 residues. The V end lost 6 bases, the J end lost 6 bases, and 17 bases lay between the germline ends. Looked up from germline, CDR1 is MNHNS and CDR2 is SASEGT. For the CDR3, the DNA is TGTGCCAGCAGGAGAGACAGAGGGGGGCCTGAAGCTTTCTTT. Translation: CASRRDRGGPEAFF.

This clonotype has more than one count but fewer than ten. The gene calls are TRBV25-1 and TRBJ2-6; D is uncertain. Trimming pared 3 bases from V and 9 bases from J, leaving 9 bases between. The germline CDR1 and CDR2 sequences are MGHDK and SYGVNS. This CDR3 has 13 amino acids. CDR3 protein: CASSDPRLNVLTF. The CDR3 DNA follows: TGTGCCAGCAGTGACCCTAGACTCAACGTCCTGACTTTC.

This clonotype was counted many times. The chain carries TRBV28 and TRBJ1-2; TRBD1 matches at 11 bases. Trimming cost V 6 bases and J 4 bases; bases outside gene matches: 19. CDR3 size: 19 residues. Germline V gene lookup returns CDR1 MDHEN and CDR2 SYDVKM. CDR3 bases: TGTGCCAGCAGAAATCCCTTTGGGACAGGGGGTCATCTAGGCTATGGCTACACCTTC. Protein product: CASRNPFGTGGHLGYGYTF.

At least ten counts were recorded for this clonotype. The gene calls are TRBV29-1 and TRBJ2-7; either TRBD1 or TRBD2 may supply D (5 bases each). This CDR3 comprises 12 residues. V lost 3 bases to trimming and J lost 4 bases, with 10 bases between them. The germline V gene encodes CDR1 SQVTM and CDR2 ANQGSEA. CDR3 DNA sequence: TGCAGCGTTGAGCTGGGGGTTTACGAGCAGTACTTC. Its protein product is CSVELGVYEQYF.

This clonotype was recorded a few times. Here the CDR3 reads CASSEGRTYEQYF. CDR3 DNA: TGTGCCAGCAGTGAAGGAAGGACTTACGAGCAGTACTTC. The chain employs TRBV25-1 and TRBJ2-7, with a weak D call TRBD2 (5 bases). The germline V gene encodes CDR1 MGHDK and CDR2 SYGVNS. The V gene lost 2 bases and the J gene lost 4 bases, with 9 bases spanning the gap. The CDR3 is 13 amino acids.

This rearrangement joins TRBV19 to TRBJ1-2; 7 bases fit TRBD1. Germline assignment: CDR1 LNHDA and CDR2 SQIVND (reference sequence). The CDR3 has 15 residues. V was clipped by 7 bases and J by 0 bases; unmatched bases: 8. CDR3 sequence reads: CASNDRTGANYGYTF. The DNA for the CDR3 is TGTGCCAGTAACGATAGGACAGGCGCTAACTATGGCTACACCTTC.

This clonotype was seen only a few times. This sequence joins TRBV5-1 and TRBJ1-3, with TRBD1 as a possible D gene (6 bases). Trimming took off 0 bases at V and 0 bases at J, with 13 bases between the two ends. CDR3 length: 17 residues. Germline CDR1 and CDR2: SGHRS and YFSETQ. Here the CDR3 reads CASSLAAGAFSGNTIYF. In DNA, the CDR3 is TGCGCCAGCAGCTTGGCCGCAGGGGCCTTCTCTGGAAACACCATATATTTT.

The V and J genes are TRBV11-2 and TRBJ1-1, with a possible D match to TRBD1 (5 bases). Germline CDR1 and CDR2: SGHAT and FQNNGV. The CDR3 is 12 residues long. V was trimmed by 5 bases and J by 11 bases, leaving 15 bases between them. The CDR3 loop is CASSQVGRDAFF. CDR3 in DNA: TGTGCCAGCAGCCAAGTGGGCAGGGACGCTTTCTTT.

The rearrangement links TRBV19 to TRBJ2-2; 8 nucleotides match TRBD1. The germline V gene encodes CDR1 LNHDA and CDR2 SQIVND (reference sequence). After removal of 6 bases from V and 3 bases from J, the junction contained 6 bases not matched to a gene. This CDR3 region has 15 residues. Here the CDR3 reads CASSQGAFYTGELFF. The CDR3 DNA is TGTGCCAGTAGCCAGGGGGCTTTTTACACCGGGGAGCTGTTTTTT.

This clonotype was picked up a small number of times. The V call is TRBV25-1, the J call TRBJ1-2, with unresolved D. There are 19 residues in the CDR3. The V gene lost 6 bases and the J gene lost 4 bases, with 30 bases spanning the gap. Germline V gives CDR1 MGHDK, CDR2 SYGVNS. The DNA of the CDR3 is TGTGCCAGCAGCGATCCCAAGTTTTCGGGCAGTTTGTCGGGCTATGGCTACACCTTC. Translated: CASSDPKFSGSLSGYGYTF.

Many counts were recorded for this clonotype. The chain recombines TRBV7-6 with TRBJ1-4, with 8 bases fitting TRBD1. Germline V gene lookup returns CDR1 SGHVS and CDR2 FNYEAQ. With V trimmed by 1 base and J by 6 bases, 4 bases remained unmatched. This CDR3 comprises 15 residues. The CDR3 DNA reads TGTGCCAGCAGCTTAGACGGGACAGGCGATGAAAAACTGTTTTTT. Encoded protein: CASSLDGTGDEKLFF.

This clonotype was picked up many times. The rearrangement joins TRBV20-1 to TRBJ2-5; D unresolved. V was trimmed by 0 bases and J by 5 bases, leaving 4 bases between them. CDR3 size: 11 residues. Germline V lookup: CDR1 DFQATT, CDR2 SNEGSKA (reference sequence). The CDR3 region is CSAREEETQYF. The CDR3 DNA reads as TGCAGTGCTAGAGAGGAGGAGACCCAGTACTTC.

This clonotype came up a few times. The chain uses TRBV6-1 and TRBJ2-7; possibly TRBD1 for D (6 bases). CDR3 length equals 15 residues. CDR1 is MNHNS and CDR2 is SASEGT in the germline V gene. Trimming took off 3 bases at V and 4 bases at J, with 16 bases between the two ends. CDR3 in amino acids: CASSDPRGGAYEQYF. CDR3 DNA sequence: TGTGCCAGCAGTGACCCCCGTGGGGGCGCGTACGAGCAGTACTTC.

The rearrangement links TRBV12-3 or TRBV12-4 to TRBJ2-6, with D uncertain. CDR3 size: 12 residues. V was clipped by 8 bases and J by 2 bases, with 4 bases between them. The CDR3 DNA is TGTGCCAGCTCTACTGGGGCCAACGTCCTGACTTTC. The encoded protein is CASSTGANVLTF.

The CDR3 loop is CASRYQFEAFF. As DNA, the CDR3 is TGTGCCAGCAGGTACCAGTTTGAAGCTTTCTTT. The chain combines TRBV7-9 with TRBJ1-1; no definite D call. The CDR3 length is 11 residues. Per germline, CDR1 SEHNR and CDR2 FQNEAQ (reference sequence). Trimming removed 6 bases from V and 7 bases from J, with 9 bases in between.

This clonotype was observed many times. The chain links TRBV29-1 to TRBJ1-1; 10 nucleotides align to TRBD1. CDR1 is SQVTM and CDR2 is ANQGSEA in the germline V gene. Unmatched junction bases numbered 11, after V lost 7 bases and J lost 6 bases. This CDR3 is built from 14 residues. The CDR3 DNA reads TGCAGCGCTACAAAGGACAGGGGGAGGGCTGAAGCTTTCTTT. The encoded protein is CSATKDRGRAEAFF.

The chain recombines TRBV18 with TRBJ2-3; D perhaps matches TRBD2 (5 bases). V shed 2 bases and J shed 5 bases, with 11 bases lying between them. CDR1 KGHSH and CDR2 LQKENI come from the germline V gene. This CDR3 region has 14 residues. CDR3 DNA sequence: TGTGCCAGCTCACCAGGGCTAGCAGGAGATACGCAGTATTTT. The encoded protein is CASSPGLAGDTQYF.